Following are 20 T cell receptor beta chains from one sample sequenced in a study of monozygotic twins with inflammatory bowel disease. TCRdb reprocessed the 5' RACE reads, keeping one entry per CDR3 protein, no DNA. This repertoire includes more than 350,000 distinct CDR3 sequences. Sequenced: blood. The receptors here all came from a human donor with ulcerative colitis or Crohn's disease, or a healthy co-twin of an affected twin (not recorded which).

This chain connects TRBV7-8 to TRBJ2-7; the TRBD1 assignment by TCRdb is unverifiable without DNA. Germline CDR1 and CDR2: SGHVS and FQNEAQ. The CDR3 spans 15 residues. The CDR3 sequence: CASSSSRDISSEQYF.

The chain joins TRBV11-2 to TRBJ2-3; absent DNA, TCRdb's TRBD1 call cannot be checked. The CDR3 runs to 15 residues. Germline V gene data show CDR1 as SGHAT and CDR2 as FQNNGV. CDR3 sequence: CASSLAGTQGDTQYF.

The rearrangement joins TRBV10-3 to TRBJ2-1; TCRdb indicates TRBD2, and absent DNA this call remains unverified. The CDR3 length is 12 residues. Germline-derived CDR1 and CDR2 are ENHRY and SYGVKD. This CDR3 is CAIALAYNEQFF.

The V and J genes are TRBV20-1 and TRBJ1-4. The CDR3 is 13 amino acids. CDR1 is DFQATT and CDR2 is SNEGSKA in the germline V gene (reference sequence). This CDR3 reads CSARDPTREKLFF.

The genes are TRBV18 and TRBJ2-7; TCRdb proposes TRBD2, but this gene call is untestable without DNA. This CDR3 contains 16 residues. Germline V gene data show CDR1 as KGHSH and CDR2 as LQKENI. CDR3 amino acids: CASSLNRASGSDEQYF.

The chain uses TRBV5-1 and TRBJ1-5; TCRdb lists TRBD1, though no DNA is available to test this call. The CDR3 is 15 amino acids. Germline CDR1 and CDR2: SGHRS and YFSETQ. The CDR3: CASSRFPGGAEPQHF.

The CDR3 protein is CASSYSIENTGELFF. The chain has TRBV6-5 and TRBJ2-2. Germline-derived CDR1 and CDR2 are MNHEY and SVGAGI. CDR3 length: 15 residues.

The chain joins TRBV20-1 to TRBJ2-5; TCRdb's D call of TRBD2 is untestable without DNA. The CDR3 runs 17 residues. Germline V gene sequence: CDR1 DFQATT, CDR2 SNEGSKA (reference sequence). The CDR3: CSASASGRLGSQETQYF.

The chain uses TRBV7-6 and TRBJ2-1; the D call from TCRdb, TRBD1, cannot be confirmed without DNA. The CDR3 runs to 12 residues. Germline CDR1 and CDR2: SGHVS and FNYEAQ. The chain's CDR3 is CASSYRGREQFF.

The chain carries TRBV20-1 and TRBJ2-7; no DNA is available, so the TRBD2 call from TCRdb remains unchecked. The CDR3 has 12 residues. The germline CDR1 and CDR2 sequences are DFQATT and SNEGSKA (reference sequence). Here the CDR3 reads CSARKRTYEQYF.

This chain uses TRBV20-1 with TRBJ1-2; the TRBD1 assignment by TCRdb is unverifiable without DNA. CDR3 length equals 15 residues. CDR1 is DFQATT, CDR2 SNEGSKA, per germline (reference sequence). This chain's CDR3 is CSAFTSAGDRYGYTF.

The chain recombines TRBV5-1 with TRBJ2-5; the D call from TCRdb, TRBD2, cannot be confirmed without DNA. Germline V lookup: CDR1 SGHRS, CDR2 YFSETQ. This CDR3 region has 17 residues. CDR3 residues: CASSLTTVRSYQETQYF.

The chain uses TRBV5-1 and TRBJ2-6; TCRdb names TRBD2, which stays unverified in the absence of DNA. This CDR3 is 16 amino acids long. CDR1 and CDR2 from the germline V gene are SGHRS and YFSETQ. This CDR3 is CASSLLAGDGANVLTF.

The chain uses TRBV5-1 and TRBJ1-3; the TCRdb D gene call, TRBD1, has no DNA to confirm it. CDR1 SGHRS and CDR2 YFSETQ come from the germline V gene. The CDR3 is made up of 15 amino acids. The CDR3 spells CASSSEGGNGNTIYF.

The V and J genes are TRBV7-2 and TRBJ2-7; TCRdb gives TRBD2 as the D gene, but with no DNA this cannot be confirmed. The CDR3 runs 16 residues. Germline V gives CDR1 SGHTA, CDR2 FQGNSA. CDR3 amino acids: CASSLVFGSGAAEQYF.

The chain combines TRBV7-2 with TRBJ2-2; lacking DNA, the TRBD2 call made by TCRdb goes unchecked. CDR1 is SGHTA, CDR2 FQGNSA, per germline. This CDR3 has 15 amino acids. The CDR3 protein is CASSKGLAGIGELFF.

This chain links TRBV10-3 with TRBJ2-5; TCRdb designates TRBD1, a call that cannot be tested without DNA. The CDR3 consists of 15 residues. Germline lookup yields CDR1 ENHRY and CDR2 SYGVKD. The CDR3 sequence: CAISDPTSPEETQYF.

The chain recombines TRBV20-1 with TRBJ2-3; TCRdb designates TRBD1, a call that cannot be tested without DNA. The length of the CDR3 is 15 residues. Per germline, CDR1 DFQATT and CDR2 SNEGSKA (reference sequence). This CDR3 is CSASPGQQKGGTQYF.

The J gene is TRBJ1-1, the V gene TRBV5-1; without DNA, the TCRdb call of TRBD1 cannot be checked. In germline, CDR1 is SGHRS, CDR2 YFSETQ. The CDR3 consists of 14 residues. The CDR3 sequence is CASSPGSSNTEAFF.

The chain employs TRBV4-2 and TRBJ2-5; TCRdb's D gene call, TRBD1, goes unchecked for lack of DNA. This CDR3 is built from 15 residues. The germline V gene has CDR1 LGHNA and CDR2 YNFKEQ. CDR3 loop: CASSPPGGESGTQYF.